Below are 17 T cell receptor beta chains sequenced from a single sample in a study of cytomegalovirus exposure and HLA in healthy donors. Primers for the PCR totalled 60 Vbeta and 13 Jbeta. Assay used: immunoSEQ multiplex PCR; TCRdb lists only in-frame clones, some missing. In the table there are some 150,000 clones, 60% to 85% of which are singletons. Specimen: PBMCs. The receptors derive from a man aged 50-59 years in good health and CMV-seropositive.

This clone is medium-sized in the sample. V and J are TRBV5-8 and TRBJ1-4; 9 positions agree with TRBD1. The V gene's germline CDR1 is SGHTS and CDR2 YDEGEE. V lost 4 bases, J lost 8 bases, and 6 bases stayed unmatched. CDR3 length equals 14 residues. The CDR3 DNA sequence: TGTGCCAGCAGCACGGGACAGGGTCACGAAAAACTGTTTTTT. Protein product: CASSTGQGHEKLFF.

The chain has TRBV7-9 and TRBJ2-2; 7 bases are shared with TRBD2. Unmatched junction bases numbered 9, after V lost 7 bases and J lost 4 bases. Per the germline V gene, CDR1 is SEHNR and CDR2 is FQNEAQ (reference sequence). This CDR3 comprises 15 residues. Here the CDR3 reads CASTPPPGGTGELFF. As DNA, the CDR3 is TGTGCCAGCACTCCCCCCCCGGGGGGCACCGGGGAGCTGTTTTTT.

The V call is TRBV4-1, the J call TRBJ2-7; 10 nucleotides match TRBD2. Germline CDR1 and CDR2: MGHRA and YSYEKL. Trimming took 4 bases from V and 1 from J; bases not matched to a gene: 10. This CDR3 has 17 residues. CDR3 loop: CASSRTTGTSVSYEQYF. As DNA, the CDR3 is TGCGCCAGCAGCCGTACTACCGGGACTAGCGTATCCTACGAGCAGTACTTC.

This rearrangement joins TRBV4-1 to TRBJ2-1, with 11 nucleotides matching TRBD2. V was clipped by 0 bases and J by 8 bases; unmatched bases: 9. The CDR3 has 17 amino acids. The germline gives CDR1 MGHRA, CDR2 YSYEKL. The DNA of the CDR3 is TGCGCCAGCAGCCAAGACCCCACTAGCGGGAGTGAGGATGAGCAGTTCTTC. This codes for CASSQDPTSGSEDEQFF.

J is TRBJ1-5 and V is TRBV2; weak D call: TRBD1 (6 bases). The V end was cut by 9 bases, the J end by 6 bases, with 15 bases between. Germline V gene sequence: CDR1 SNHLY, CDR2 FYNNEI. This CDR3 is built from 13 residues. CDR3 loop: CASNNREGQPQHF. The CDR3 region has the DNA TGTGCCAGTAACAACAGGGAAGGTCAGCCCCAGCATTTT. The full variable domain, in which reference TRBV2 and TRBJ1-5 provide the parts outside the CDR3, is EPEVTQTPSHQVTQMGQEVILRCVPISNHLYFYWYRQILGQKVEFLVSFYNNEISEKSEIFDDQFSVERPDGSNFTLKIRSTKLEDSAMYFCASNNREGQPQHFGDGTRLSIL.

V is TRBV14 and J is TRBJ1-2, with a weak D call TRBD1 (5 bases). This CDR3 comprises 13 residues. V was clipped by 1 base and J by 7 bases, with 10 bases between them. Per germline, CDR1 SGHDN and CDR2 FVKESK. CDR3: CASSQAQGSGYTF. The CDR3 DNA is TGTGCCAGCAGCCAAGCGCAGGGCAGTGGCTACACCTTC. Based on the CDR3 plus reference TRBV14 and TRBJ1-2, the full variable domain is EAGVTQFPSHSVIEKGQTVTLRCDPISGHDNLYWYRRVMGKEIKFLLHFVKESKQDESGMPNNRFLAERTGGTYSTLKVQPAELEDSGVYFCASSQAQGSGYTFGSGTRLTVV.

V is TRBV5-1 and J is TRBJ2-6, with D perhaps TRBD1 (6 bases). Germline loops: CDR1 SGHRS, CDR2 YFSETQ. Trimming stripped 0 bases from V and 2 bases from J, with 9 bases between. The CDR3 totals 16 residues. DNA of the CDR3: TGCGCCAGCAGCTTGGTTGGGGGCCCTGGGGCCAACGTCCTGACTTTC. Its protein is CASSLVGGPGANVLTF. The full variable domain, its missing parts supplied by reference TRBV5-1 and TRBJ2-6, is KAGVTQTPRYLIKTRGQQVTLSCSPISGHRSVSWYQQTPGQGLQFLFEYFSETQRNKGNFPGRFSGRQFSNSRSEMNVSTLELGDSALYLCASSLVGGPGANVLTFGAGSRLTVL.

V and J are TRBV10-3 and TRBJ2-1, with 7 nucleotides matching TRBD1. The CDR3 is 12 residues long. Germline CDR1 reads ENHRY; CDR2 reads SYGVKD. V shed 6 bases, J shed 6 bases, and the junction held 2 bases outside the gene matches. CDR3 protein: CAIRTGTNEQFF. Written as DNA, the CDR3 is TGTGCCATCAGGACAGGGACCAATGAGCAGTTCTTC.

The rearrangement joins TRBV28 to TRBJ1-6; D is possibly TRBD1 (6 bases). The CDR3 has 14 amino acids. Trimming pared 6 bases from V and 10 bases from J, leaving 16 bases between. Germline CDR1 is MDHEN and CDR2 is SYDVKM. The CDR3 loop reads CASSSLGDISPLHF. The CDR3 bases are TGTGCCAGCAGCTCACTGGGGGACATCTCACCCCTCCACTTT.

The chain combines TRBV27 with TRBJ2-3, with 10 bases lining up with TRBD1. The CDR3 is made up of 16 amino acids. The junction had 11 bases not matched to a gene; V was cut back by 5 bases and J by 6 bases. Germline CDR1 is MNHEY and CDR2 is SMNVEV (reference sequence). CDR3 DNA sequence: TGTGCCAGCAGTCCATCAGACAGGGGGCTTTTCGATACGCAGTATTTT. This encodes CASSPSDRGLFDTQYF.

The chain has TRBV25-1 and TRBJ2-5; 7 bases match TRBD1. The CDR3 sequence is 14 residues long. Trimming at V came to 4 bases and at J to 5 bases, leaving 7 bases not matched to a gene. The germline V gene encodes CDR1 MGHDK and CDR2 SYGVNS. CDR3 amino acids: CASSVLTGLETQYF. The CDR3 DNA is TGTGCCAGCAGTGTGCTGACAGGGCTCGAGACCCAGTACTTC.

V is TRBV5-1 and J is TRBJ2-5, with D perhaps matching TRBD1 (5 bases). The end of the DNA aligns better with TRBJ2-7, so the J call may be wrong. Germline CDR1 reads SGHRS; CDR2 reads YFSETQ. This CDR3 contains 14 residues. CDR3 region: CASSLQGESYEQYF. CDR3 DNA: TGCGCCAGCAGCTTGCAAGGGGAATCCTACGAGCAGTACTTC.

The chain employs TRBV7-9 and TRBJ2-1; 9 bases fit TRBD2. This CDR3 contains 15 residues. The V gene end was trimmed by 2 bases and the J gene end by 7 bases; junction bases not matched to a gene: 6. From germline, CDR1 is SEHNR and CDR2 FQNEAQ (reference sequence). The CDR3 spells CASSLLGSGRNEQFF. The CDR3 DNA sequence: TGTGCCAGCAGCTTATTGGGTAGCGGGAGAAATGAGCAGTTCTTC.

The genes are TRBV18 and TRBJ2-7; no clear D. Germline V gene data show CDR1 as KGHSH and CDR2 as LQKENI. V was cut by 2 bases and J by 2 bases, with 13 bases left in between. The CDR3 covers 15 residues. This CDR3 reads CASSPGQVSPYEQYF. DNA of the CDR3: TGTGCCAGCTCACCAGGTCAGGTCAGCCCCTACGAGCAGTACTTC.

The rearrangement links TRBV5-1 to TRBJ2-5; 10 positions agree with TRBD1. The CDR3 sequence is 15 residues long. In germline, CDR1 is SGHRS, CDR2 YFSETQ. V lost 4 bases and J lost 3; bases outside the gene matches: 6. The chain's CDR3 is CASSQTGTGEETQYF. Here the CDR3 DNA reads TGCGCCAGCAGCCAGACCGGGACAGGGGAAGAGACCCAGTACTTC.

This chain links TRBV4-1 with TRBJ2-1, with 7 bases that match TRBD2. Germline assignment: CDR1 MGHRA and CDR2 YSYEKL. The CDR3 extends over 17 amino acids. V lost 1 base to trimming and J lost 2 bases; unmatched junction nucleotides: 8. The CDR3 bases are TGCGCCAGCAGCCAAGGGCCAGCGGGATACACCTACAATGAGCAGTTCTTC. Amino acids: CASSQGPAGYTYNEQFF.

The genes are TRBV5-1 and TRBJ2-3, with TRBD2 matching over 12 bases. Losses at the gene ends were 3 bases for V and 5 bases for J; bases not matched to a gene: 7. Germline CDR1 reads SGHRS; CDR2 reads YFSETQ. The CDR3 consists of 16 residues. The CDR3 DNA reads as TGCGCCAGCAGCTCCTCTAGCGGGAGGGGTCTAGATACGCAGTATTTT. Residues: CASSSSSGRGLDTQYF.